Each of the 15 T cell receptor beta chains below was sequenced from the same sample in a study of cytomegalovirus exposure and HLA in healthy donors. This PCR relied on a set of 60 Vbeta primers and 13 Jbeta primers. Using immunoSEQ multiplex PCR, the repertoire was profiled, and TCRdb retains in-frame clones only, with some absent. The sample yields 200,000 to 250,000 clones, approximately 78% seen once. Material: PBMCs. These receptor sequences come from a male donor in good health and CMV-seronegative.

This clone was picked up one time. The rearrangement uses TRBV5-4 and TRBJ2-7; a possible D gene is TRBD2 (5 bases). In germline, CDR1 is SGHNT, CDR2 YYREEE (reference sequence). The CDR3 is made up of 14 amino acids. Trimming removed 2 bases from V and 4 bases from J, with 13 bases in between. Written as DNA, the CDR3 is TGTGCCAGCAGCTTAACGGGATTGCTTTACGAGCAGTACTTC. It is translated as CASSLTGLLYEQYF.

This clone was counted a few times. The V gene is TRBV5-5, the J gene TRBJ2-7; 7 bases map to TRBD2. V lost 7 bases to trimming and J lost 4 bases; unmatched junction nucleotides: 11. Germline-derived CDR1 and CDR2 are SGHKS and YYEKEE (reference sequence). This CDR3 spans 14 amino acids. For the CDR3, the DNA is TGTGCCAGCCGCGTAGGGGAGGGTGGGTACGAGCAGTACTTC. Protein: CASRVGEGGYEQYF.

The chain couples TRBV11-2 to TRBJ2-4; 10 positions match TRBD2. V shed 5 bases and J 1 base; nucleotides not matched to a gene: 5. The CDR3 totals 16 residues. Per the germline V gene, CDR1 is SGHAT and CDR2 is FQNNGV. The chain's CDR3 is CASSPPGLAAKNIQYF. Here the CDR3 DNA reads TGTGCCAGCAGCCCTCCGGGACTAGCGGCCAAAAACATTCAGTACTTC.

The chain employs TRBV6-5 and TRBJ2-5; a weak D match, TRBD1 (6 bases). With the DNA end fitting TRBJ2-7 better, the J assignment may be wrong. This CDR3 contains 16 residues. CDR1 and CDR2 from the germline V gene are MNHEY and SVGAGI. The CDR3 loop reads CASSYEGTSPAAEQYF. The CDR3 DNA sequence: TGTGCCAGCAGTTACGAGGGGACATCGCCTGCTGCCGAGCAGTACTTC.

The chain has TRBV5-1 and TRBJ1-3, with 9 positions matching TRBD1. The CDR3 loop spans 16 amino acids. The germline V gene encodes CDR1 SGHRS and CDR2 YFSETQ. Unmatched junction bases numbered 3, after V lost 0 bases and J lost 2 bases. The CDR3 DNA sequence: TGCGCCAGCAGCTTGGTGTGGACAGGGGCTGGAAACACCATATATTTT. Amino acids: CASSLVWTGAGNTIYF. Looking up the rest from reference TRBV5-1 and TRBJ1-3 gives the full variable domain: KAGVTQTPRYLIKTRGQQVTLSCSPISGHRSVSWYQQTPGQGLQFLFEYFSETQRNKGNFPGRFSGRQFSNSRSEMNVSTLELGDSALYLCASSLVWTGAGNTIYFGEGSWLTVV.

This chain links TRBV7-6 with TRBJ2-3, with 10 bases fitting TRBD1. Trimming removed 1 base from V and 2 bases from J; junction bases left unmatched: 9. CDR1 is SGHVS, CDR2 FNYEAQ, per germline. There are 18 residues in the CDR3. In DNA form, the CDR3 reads TGTGCCAGCAGCTTAGGTACTGGGACAGGGGTGTCCACAGATACGCAGTATTTT. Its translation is CASSLGTGTGVSTDTQYF.

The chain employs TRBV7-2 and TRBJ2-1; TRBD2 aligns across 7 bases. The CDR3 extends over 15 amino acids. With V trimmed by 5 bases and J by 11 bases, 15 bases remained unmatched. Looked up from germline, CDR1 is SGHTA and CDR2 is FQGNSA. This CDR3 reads CASSPDPAAGTKQFF. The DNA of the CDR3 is TGTGCCAGCAGCCCCGACCCGGCGGCCGGGACTAAGCAGTTCTTC.

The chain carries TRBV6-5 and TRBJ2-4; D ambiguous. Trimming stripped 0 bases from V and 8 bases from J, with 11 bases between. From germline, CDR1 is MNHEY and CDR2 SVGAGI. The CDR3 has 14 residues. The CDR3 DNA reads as TGTGCCAGCAGTTACTCGTTCGGTCAACACATTCAGTACTTC. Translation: CASSYSFGQHIQYF.

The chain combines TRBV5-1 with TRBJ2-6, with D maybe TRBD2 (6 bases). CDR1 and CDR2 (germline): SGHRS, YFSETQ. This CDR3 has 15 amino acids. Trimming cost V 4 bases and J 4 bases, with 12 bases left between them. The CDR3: CASSGGGTGANVLTF. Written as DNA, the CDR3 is TGCGCCAGCAGCGGTGGAGGGACCGGGGCCAACGTCCTGACTTTC. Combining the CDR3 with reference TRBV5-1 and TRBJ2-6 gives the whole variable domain KAGVTQTPRYLIKTRGQQVTLSCSPISGHRSVSWYQQTPGQGLQFLFEYFSETQRNKGNFPGRFSGRQFSNSRSEMNVSTLELGDSALYLCASSGGGTGANVLTFGAGSRLTVL.

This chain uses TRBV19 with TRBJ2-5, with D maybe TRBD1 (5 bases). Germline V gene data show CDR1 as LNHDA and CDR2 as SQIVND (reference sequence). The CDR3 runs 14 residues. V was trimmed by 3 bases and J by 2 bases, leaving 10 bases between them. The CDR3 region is CASSMQGLQETQYF. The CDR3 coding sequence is TGTGCCAGTAGTATGCAGGGTCTTCAAGAGACCCAGTACTTC. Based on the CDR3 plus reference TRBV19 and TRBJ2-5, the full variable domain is DGGITQSPKYLFRKEGQNVTLSCEQNLNHDAMYWYRQDPGQGLRLIYYSQIVNDFQKGDIAEGYSVSREKKESFPLTVTSAQKNPTAFYLCASSMQGLQETQYFGPGTRLLVL.

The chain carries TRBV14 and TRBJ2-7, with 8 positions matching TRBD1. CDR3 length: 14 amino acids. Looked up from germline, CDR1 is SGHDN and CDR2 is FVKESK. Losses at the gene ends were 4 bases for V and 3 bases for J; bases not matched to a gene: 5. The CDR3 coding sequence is TGTGCCAGCAGCCCCGGGACAGGCCACTACGAGCAGTACTTC. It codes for CASSPGTGHYEQYF.

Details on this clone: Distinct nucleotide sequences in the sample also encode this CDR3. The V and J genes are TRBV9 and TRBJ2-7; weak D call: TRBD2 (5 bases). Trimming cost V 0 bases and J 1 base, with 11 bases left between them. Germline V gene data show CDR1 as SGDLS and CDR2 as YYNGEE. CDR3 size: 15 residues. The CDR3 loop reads CASSVGAGGSYEQYF. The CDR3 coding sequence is TGTGCCAGCAGCGTAGGGGCGGGCGGGTCCTACGAGCAGTACTTC. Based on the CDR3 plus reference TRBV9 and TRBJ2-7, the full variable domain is DSGVTQTPKHLITATGQRVTLRCSPRSGDLSVYWYQQSLDQGLQFLIQYYNGEERAKGNILERFSAQQFPDLHSELNLSSLELGDSALYFCASSVGAGGSYEQYFGPGTRLTVT.

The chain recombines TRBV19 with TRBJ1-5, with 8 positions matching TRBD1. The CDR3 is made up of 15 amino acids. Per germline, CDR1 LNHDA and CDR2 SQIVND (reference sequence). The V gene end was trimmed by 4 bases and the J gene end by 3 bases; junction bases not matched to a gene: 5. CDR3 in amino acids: CASSRTGLDNQPQHF. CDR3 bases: TGTGCCAGTAGTAGGACAGGGTTGGACAATCAGCCCCAGCATTTT.

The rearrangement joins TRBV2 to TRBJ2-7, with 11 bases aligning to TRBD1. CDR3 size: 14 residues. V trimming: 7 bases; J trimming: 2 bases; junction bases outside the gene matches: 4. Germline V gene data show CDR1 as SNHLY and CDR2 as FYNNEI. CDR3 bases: TGTGCCAGCAATCAGGACAGGGGGCCCTACGAGCAGTACTTC. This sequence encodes CASNQDRGPYEQYF.

CDR3: CASGGLREQYF. In nucleotides, the CDR3 is TGTGCCAGTGGGGGCTTGAGGGAGCAGTACTTC. This chain joins TRBV28 and TRBJ2-7; tentatively, D is TRBD1 (6 bases). Trimming cost V 9 bases and J 7 bases, with 13 bases left between them. The CDR3 sequence is 11 residues long. CDR1 MDHEN and CDR2 SYDVKM come from the germline V gene.